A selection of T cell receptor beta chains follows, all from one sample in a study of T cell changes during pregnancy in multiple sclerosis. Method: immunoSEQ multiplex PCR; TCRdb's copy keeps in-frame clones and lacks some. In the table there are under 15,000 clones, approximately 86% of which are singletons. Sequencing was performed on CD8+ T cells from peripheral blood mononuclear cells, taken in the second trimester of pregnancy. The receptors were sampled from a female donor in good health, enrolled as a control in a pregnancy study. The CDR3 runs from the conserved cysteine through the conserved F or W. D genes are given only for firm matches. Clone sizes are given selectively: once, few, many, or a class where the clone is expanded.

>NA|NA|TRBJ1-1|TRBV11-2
CASSSRRQAVNTEAFF
TGTGCCAGCAGCTCGAGGAGGCAGGCCGTCAACACTGAAGCTTTCTTT
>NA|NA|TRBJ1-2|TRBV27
CASSFGQNYGYTF
TGTGCCAGCAGTTTCGGACAGAACTATGGCTACACCTTC
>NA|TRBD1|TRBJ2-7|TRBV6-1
CASSLGQGIEQYF
TGTGCCAGCAGTCTAGGACAGGGGATCGAGCAGTACTTC
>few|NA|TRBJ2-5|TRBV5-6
CASSLLTEETQYF
TGTGCCAGCAGCTTGTTGACAGAAGAGACCCAGTACTTC
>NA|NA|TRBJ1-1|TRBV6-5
CASSLGRNTEAFF
TGTGCCAGCAGTTTGGGGAGGAACACTGAAGCTTTCTTT
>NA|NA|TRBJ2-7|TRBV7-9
CASSQNRGSPYEQYF
TGTGCCAGCAGCCAAAATAGGGGGTCGCCGTACGAGCAGTACTTC
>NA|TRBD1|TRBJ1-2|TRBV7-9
CASSATSTGSGANYGYTF
TGTGCCAGCAGCGCAACCTCGACAGGGTCTGGAGCTAACTATGGCTACACCTTC
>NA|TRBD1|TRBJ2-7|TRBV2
CASSDPLEGARYEQYF
TGTGCCAGCAGTGATCCCCTAGAGGGGGCCCGCTACGAGCAGTACTTC
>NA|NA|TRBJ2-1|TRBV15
CATSREGHNEQFF
TGTGCCACCAGCAGAGAGGGGCACAATGAGCAGTTCTTC
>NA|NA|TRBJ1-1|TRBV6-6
CASSYSEEGGTEAFF
TGTGCCAGCAGTTACTCAGAAGAGGGGGGGACTGAAGCTTTCTTT
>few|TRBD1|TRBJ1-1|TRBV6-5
CASIGQGLAFF
TGTGCCAGCATTGGACAGGGTTTGGCTTTCTTT
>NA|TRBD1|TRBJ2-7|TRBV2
CASSPGQYTYEQYF
TGTGCCAGCAGTCCGGGACAGTACACCTACGAGCAGTACTTC
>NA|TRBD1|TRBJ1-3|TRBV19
CASSMGTGAGNTIYF
TGTGCCAGTAGTATGGGGACAGGGGCTGGAAACACCATATATTTT
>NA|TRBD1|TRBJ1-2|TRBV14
CASSQEFTGGMGYTF
TGTGCCAGCAGCCAAGAGTTCACAGGGGGCATGGGCTACACCTTC
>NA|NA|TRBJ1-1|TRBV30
CAWNTGITEAFF
TGTGCCTGGAATACAGGGATCACTGAAGCTTTCTTT
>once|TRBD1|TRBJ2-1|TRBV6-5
CASSYQGTGSIGEQFF
TGTGCCAGCAGTTACCAGGGGACAGGGAGTATCGGTGAGCAGTTCTTC
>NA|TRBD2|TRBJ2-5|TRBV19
CASSTRLAEQETQYF
TGTGCCAGTAGTACCCGCCTAGCGGAACAAGAGACCCAGTACTTC
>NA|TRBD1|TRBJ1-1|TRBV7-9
CASSSGQGSNTEAFF
TGTGCCAGCAGCTCGGGACAGGGCTCGAACACTGAAGCTTTCTTT
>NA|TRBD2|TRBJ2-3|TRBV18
CASSLTSGGADTQYF
TGTGCCAGCTCCCTGACTAGCGGGGGGGCAGATACGCAGTATTTT
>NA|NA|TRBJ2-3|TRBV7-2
CASSFAPTDTQYF
TGTGCCAGCAGCTTTGCGCCCACAGATACGCAGTATTTT
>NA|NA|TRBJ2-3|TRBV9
CASSPPATDTQYF
TGTGCCAGCAGCCCCCCCGCGACAGATACGCAGTATTTT
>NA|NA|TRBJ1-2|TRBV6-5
CASSYSASYGYTF
TGTGCCAGCAGTTACTCGGCCAGCTATGGCTACACCTTC
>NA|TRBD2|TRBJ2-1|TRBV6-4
CASSPAGGGMGEQFF
TGTGCCAGCAGCCCAGCGGGAGGGGGGATGGGTGAGCAGTTCTTC
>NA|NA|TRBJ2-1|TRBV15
CATSRAVLNEQFF
TGTGCCACCAGCAGAGCGGTACTCAATGAGCAGTTCTTC
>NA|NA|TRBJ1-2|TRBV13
CASSSWLQGKGDYGYTF
TGTGCCAGCAGTTCTTGGCTGCAGGGAAAAGGGGACTATGGCTACACCTTC
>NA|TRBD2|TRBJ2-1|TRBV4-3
CASSHPSGGSPYNEQFF
TGCGCCAGCAGCCATCCTTCGGGAGGGAGCCCTTACAATGAGCAGTTCTTC
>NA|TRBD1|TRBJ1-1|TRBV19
CASSMNRGAEAFF
TGTGCCAGTAGTATGAACAGGGGCGCTGAAGCTTTCTTT
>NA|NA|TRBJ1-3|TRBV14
CASSPDSSGNTIYF
TGTGCCAGCAGCCCGGACAGCTCTGGAAACACCATATATTTT
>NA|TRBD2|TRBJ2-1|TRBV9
CASSPVGGRSGNEQFF
TGTGCCAGCAGCCCAGTGGGCGGGAGGAGTGGCAATGAGCAGTTCTTC
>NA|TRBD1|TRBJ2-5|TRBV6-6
CASCTGEETQYF
TGTGCCAGCTGTACAGGGGAAGAGACCCAGTACTTC
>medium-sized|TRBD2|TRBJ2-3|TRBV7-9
CASSSTPGLAGGARDTQYF
TGTGCCAGCAGCTCAACGCCGGGACTAGCGGGGGGGGCCAGGGACACGCAGTATTTT
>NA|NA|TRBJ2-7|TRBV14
CASSLLKLTSPYEQYF
TGTGCCAGCAGCCTTCTTAAACTAACCTCACCCTACGAGCAGTACTTC
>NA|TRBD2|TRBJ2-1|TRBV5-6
CASSLGLAGSEQFF
TGTGCCAGCAGCTTGGGACTAGCTGGTAGTGAGCAGTTCTTC
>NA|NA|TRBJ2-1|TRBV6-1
CASSVSDYSSYNEQFF
TGTGCCAGCAGTGTCTCAGACTACAGCTCCTACAATGAGCAGTTCTTC
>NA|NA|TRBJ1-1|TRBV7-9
CASNPTGGNTEAFF
TGTGCCAGCAACCCGACAGGTGGGAACACTGAAGCTTTCTTT
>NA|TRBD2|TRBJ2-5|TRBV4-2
CASSQVTSGQETQYF
TGTGCCAGCAGCCAGGTGACTAGCGGCCAAGAGACCCAGTACTTC
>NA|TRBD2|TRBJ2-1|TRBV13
CASSLSRGANGNEQFF
TGTGCCAGCAGCTTGTCGCGGGGGGCTAATGGGAATGAGCAGTTCTTC
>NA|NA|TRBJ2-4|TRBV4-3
CASSQGLAVAKNIQYF
TGCGCCAGCAGCCAAGGGCTGGCAGTAGCCAAAAACATTCAGTACTTC
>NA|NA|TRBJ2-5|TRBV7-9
CASSPAADTQETQYF
TGTGCCAGCAGCCCCGCGGCGGATACCCAAGAGACCCAGTACTTC
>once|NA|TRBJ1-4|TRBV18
CASSLGDIPPVQKLFF
TGTGCCAGCTCACTAGGTGACATTCCTCCCGTTCAAAAACTGTTTTTT
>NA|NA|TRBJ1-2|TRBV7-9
CASSEGGGRGPNYGYTF
TGTGCCAGCAGCGAGGGGGGGGGTAGAGGCCCTAACTATGGCTACACCTTC
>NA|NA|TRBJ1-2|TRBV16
CASSLQGDYGYTF
TGTGCCAGCAGCCTGCAGGGCGACTATGGCTACACCTTC
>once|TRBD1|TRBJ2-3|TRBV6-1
CASSEAGQGSTDTQYF
TGTGCCAGCAGTGAAGCGGGACAGGGTAGCACAGATACGCAGTATTTT
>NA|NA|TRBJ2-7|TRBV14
CASSQGGLYYEQYF
TGTGCCAGCAGCCAAGGGGGCCTGTACTACGAGCAGTACTTC